This T cell receptor (beta chain) was observed in a study of CD8 T cells in Susac syndrome. CD8+ and CD4+ T cells from blood underwent TCR beta sequencing, which was carried out in a high-throughput format. The authors reverse transcribed roughly 0.5 to 1 ug RNA with random hexamers. The method of amplification for TCR beta CDR3 was immunoSEQ multiplex PCR, covering 54 Vbeta and 13 Jbeta. TCRdb called the immunoSEQ multiplex PCR reads again in MiXCR, with one record for every CDR3 protein. The sample has approximately 76,000 distinct CDR3 sequences; roughly 94% are singletons. CDR1 is SGHVS and CDR2 is FNYEAQ in the germline V gene. Trimming removed 5 bases from V and 0 bases from J, with 14 bases in between. There are 15 residues in the CDR3.

The rearrangement links TRBV7-6 to TRBJ2-7, with TRBD2 as a possible D gene (7 bases). The TCR originated in a human donor with multiple sclerosis. Sequenced: CD8+ T cells from PBMCs. Written as DNA, the CDR3 is TGTGCCAGCAGCCCCGCGGGGGCGAGCTCCTACGAGCAGTACTTC. Encoded protein: CASSPAGASSYEQYF.